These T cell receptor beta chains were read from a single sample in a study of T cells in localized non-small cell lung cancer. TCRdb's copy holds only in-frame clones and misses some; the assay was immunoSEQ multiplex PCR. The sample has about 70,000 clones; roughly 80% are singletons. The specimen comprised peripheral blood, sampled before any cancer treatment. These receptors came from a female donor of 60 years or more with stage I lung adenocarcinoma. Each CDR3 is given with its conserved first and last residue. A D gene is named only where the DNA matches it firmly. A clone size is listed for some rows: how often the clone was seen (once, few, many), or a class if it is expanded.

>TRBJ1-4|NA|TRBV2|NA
TGTGCCAGCAGTGAAGGCGGGGGCTACAATGAAAAACTGTTTTTT
CASSEGGGYNEKLFF
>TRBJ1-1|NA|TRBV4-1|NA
TGCGCCAGCAGCCACCTAGAGCACAGGACCAAGAACACTGAAGCTTTCTTT
CASSHLEHRTKNTEAFF
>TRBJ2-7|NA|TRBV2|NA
TGTGCCAGCAGTTGGGACCCACAATACGAGCAGTACTTC
CASSWDPQYEQYF
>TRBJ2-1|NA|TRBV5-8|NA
TGTGCCAGCAGCTTTGTGGACTATTCCTACAATGAGCAGTTCTTC
CASSFVDYSYNEQFF
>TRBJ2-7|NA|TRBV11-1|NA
TGTGCCAGCGCCAACGGACGGTCCTACGAGCAGTACTTC
CASANGRSYEQYF
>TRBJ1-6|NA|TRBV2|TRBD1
TGTGCCAGCAGTGTAGACAGGGGGGATTCACCCCTCCACTTT
CASSVDRGDSPLHF
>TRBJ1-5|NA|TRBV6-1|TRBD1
TGTGCCAGCAGTGAAGGAGGGGGCAGTCAGCCCCAGCATTTT
CASSEGGGSQPQHF
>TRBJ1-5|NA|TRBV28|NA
TGTGCCAGCAGTTTGGGGCAGGGCGGGGGCAATCAGCCCCAGCATTTT
CASSLGQGGGNQPQHF
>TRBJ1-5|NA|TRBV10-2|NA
TGCGCCAGCAGTGAGAGGGCAGTGGGGCGAGGGGATCAGCCCCAGCATTTT
CASSERAVGRGDQPQHF
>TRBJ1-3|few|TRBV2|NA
TGTGCCAGCAGTCCAGCGAGCTCTGGAAACACCATATATTTT
CASSPASSGNTIYF
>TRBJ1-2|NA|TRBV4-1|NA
TGCGCCAGCAGCCCGGGAGGAGGGGACGGGTATGGCTACACCTTC
CASSPGGGDGYGYTF
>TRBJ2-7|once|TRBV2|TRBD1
TGTGCCAGCCTTGCCCAGGGGGCTCTGCACGAGCAGTACTTC
CASLAQGALHEQYF
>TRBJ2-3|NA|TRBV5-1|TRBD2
TGCGCCAGCAGCTTGCCTAGCGGGAACACAGATACGCAGTATTTT
CASSLPSGNTDTQYF
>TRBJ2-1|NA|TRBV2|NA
TGTGCCAGCAGTGAAGATAGGTGGGAGGCTAACAATGAGCAGTTCTTC
CASSEDRWEANNEQFF
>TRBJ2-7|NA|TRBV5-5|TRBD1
TGTGCCAGCAGCACGCAACTCACAGGGGGCGCGGAGCAGTACTTC
CASSTQLTGGAEQYF
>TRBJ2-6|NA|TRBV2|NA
TGTGCCAGCAGAAAAGACCCTGGGGCCAACGTCCTGACTTTC
CASRKDPGANVLTF
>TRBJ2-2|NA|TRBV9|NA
TGTGCCAGCAGCGTAGGGGATTTCGGAACCGGGGAGCTGTTTTTT
CASSVGDFGTGELFF
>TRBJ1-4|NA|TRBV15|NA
TGTGCCACCAGCAGAGAAAGACATCCAACTAATGAAAAACTGTTTTTT
CATSRERHPTNEKLFF
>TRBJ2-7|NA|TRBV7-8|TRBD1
TGTGCCAGCAGCTTAGTCGTGGGGACAGGGGTTTTATACGAGCAGTACTTC
CASSLVVGTGVLYEQYF
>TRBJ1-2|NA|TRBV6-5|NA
TGTGCCAGCAGTTACTCGGGGCCCTATGGCTACACCTTC
CASSYSGPYGYTF
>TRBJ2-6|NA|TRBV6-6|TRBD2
TGTGCCAGCAGCCCTAGCGGATCTGGGGCCAACGTCCTGACTTTC
CASSPSGSGANVLTF
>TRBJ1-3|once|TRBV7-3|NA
TGTGCCAGCAGCTTAAACGGAGGGGGCTCTGGAAACACCATATATTTT
CASSLNGGGSGNTIYF
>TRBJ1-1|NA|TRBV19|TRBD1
TGTGCCAGTACGAAAGGACAGGGGATGAATCCGCACACTGAAGCTTTCTTT
CASTKGQGMNPHTEAFF
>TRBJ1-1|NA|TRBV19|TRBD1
TGTGCCAGTAGCTTACAGGGGAGTACTGAAGCTTTCTTT
CASSLQGSTEAFF
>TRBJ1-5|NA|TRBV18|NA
TGTGCCAGCTCACCGACGGCGGGTAGCAATCAGCCCCAGCATTTT
CASSPTAGSNQPQHF
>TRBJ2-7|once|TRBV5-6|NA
TGTGCCAGCAGCCTCCAGACCCGCTACGAGCAGTACTTC
CASSLQTRYEQYF
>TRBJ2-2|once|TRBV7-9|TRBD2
TGTGCCAGCAGCTTGGCTAGCGGGGAGACCGCCACCGGGGAGCTGTTTTTT
CASSLASGETATGELFF
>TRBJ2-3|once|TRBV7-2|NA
TGTGCCAGCAGCTTAGCGCACCTAATCCAGTCAGATACGCAGTATTTT
CASSLAHLIQSDTQYF
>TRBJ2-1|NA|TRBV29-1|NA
TGCAGCGTCGTGGAGGGTATCAATGAGCAGTTCTTC
CSVVEGINEQFF
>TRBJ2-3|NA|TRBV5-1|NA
TGCGCCAGCAGATATAGCACCCTGGGGACAGATACGCAGTATTTT
CASRYSTLGTDTQYF
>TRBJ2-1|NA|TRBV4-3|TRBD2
TGCGCCAGCAGCCAAGAAATGGCTAGCGGGAGTGATGAGCAGTTCTTC
CASSQEMASGSDEQFF
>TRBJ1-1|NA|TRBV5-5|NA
TGTGCCAGCAGCTTTAATGGAGGCCCGAACACTGAAGCTTTCTTT
CASSFNGGPNTEAFF
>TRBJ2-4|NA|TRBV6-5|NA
TGTGCCAGCAGTTACTCGCGGGGCGACGTCGACATTCAGTACTTC
CASSYSRGDVDIQYF
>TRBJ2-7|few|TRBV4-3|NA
TGCGCCAGCAGCCAAGATATCCGGGACTCCGCCTACGAGCAGTACTTC
CASSQDIRDSAYEQYF
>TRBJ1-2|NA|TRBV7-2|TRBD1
TGTGCCAGCAGCTCGGGACAGTACTATGGCTACACCTTC
CASSSGQYYGYTF
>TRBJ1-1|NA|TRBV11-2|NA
TGTGCCAGCAGCTTAGATCGCAGGGGTCTACTAACTGAAGCTTTCTTT
CASSLDRRGLLTEAFF
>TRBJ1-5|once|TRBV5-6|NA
TGTGCCAGCAGTTTTACAGGGAGCAATCAGCCCCAGCATTTT
CASSFTGSNQPQHF
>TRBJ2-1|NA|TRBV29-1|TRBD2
TGCAGCGTTGAATCCCTAGCGGACTCCTACAATGAGCAGTTCTTC
CSVESLADSYNEQFF
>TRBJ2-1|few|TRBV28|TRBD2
TGTGCCAGCAGTCGGCCCTCGACTAGCGGGAGGAACAGTGAGCAGTTCTTC
CASSRPSTSGRNSEQFF
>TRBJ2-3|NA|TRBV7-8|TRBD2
TGTGCCAGCAGCCTAGCGGGGGGGCTGGCGGTCACGCAGTATTTT
CASSLAGGLAVTQYF
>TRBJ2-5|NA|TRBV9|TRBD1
TGTGCCAGCAGCGTAGACCCAGGGACAGACCAAGAGACCCAGTACTTC
CASSVDPGTDQETQYF
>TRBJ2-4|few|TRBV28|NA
TGTGCCAGCAGGTCCGGTCCTATAGCCAAAAACATTCAGTACTTC
CASRSGPIAKNIQYF
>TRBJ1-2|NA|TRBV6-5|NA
TGTGCCAGCAGTTACTCGCGAGGGTCCGGCTACACCTTC
CASSYSRGSGYTF